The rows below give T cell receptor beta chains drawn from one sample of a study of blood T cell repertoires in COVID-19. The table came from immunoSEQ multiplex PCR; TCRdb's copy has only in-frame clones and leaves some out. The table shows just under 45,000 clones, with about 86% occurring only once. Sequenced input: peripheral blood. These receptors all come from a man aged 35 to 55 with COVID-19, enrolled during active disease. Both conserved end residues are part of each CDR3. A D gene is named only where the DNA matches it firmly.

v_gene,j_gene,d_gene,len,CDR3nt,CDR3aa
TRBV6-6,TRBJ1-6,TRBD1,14,TGTGCCAGCAGTTTCCGGGACAGTAATTCACCCCTCCACTTT,CASSFRDSNSPLHF
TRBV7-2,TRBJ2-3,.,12,TGTGCCAGCAGCCAACCAGGGGATACGCAGTATTTT,CASSQPGDTQYF
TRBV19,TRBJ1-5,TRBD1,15,TGTGCCAGTAGTATGGACAGGAACAGCAATCAGCCCCAGCATTTT,CASSMDRNSNQPQHF
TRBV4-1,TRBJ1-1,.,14,TGCGCCAGCAGGACAATAGGTGAGCGGACTGAAGCTTTCTTT,CASRTIGERTEAFF
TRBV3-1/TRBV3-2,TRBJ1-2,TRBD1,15,TGTGCCAGCAGCCATCCGGACAGGCGGCTGGGTGGCTACACCTTC,CASSHPDRRLGGYTF
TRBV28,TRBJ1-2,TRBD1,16,TGTGCCAGCAGTTCCGCCGGGACAGGGGGTAACTATGGCTACACCTTC,CASSSAGTGGNYGYTF
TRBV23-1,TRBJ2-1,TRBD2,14,TGCGCCAGTACCCCGGGGGGGGCCTACAATGAGCAGTTCTTC,CASTPGGAYNEQFF
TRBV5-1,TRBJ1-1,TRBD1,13,TGCGCCAGCCGGACAGGGGCGAACACTGAAGCTTTCTTT,CASRTGANTEAFF
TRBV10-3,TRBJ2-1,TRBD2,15,TGTGCCATCGGGTTGGCGGGAGGAGGCTACAATGAGCAGTTCTTC,CAIGLAGGGYNEQFF
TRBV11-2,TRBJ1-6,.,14,TGTGCCAGCAGCCCACAGATAGGGGGTTCACCCCTCCACTTT,CASSPQIGGSPLHF